This T cell receptor (beta chain) emerged from a study of response to subunit inactivated influenza vaccine. The CDR3 has 14 amino acids. Study findings and constraints: There was a suggestion from the authors that each seasonal influenza vaccination recruits few new T cells.

TCRdb reprocessed the RT-PCR reads with MiXCR, giving one entry per CDR3 protein. The table has around 470,000 distinct CDR3 sequences, 7.2% seen once. A remark on this clonotype: Its specificity is not known.

The chain links TRBV21-1 to TRBJ2-7; TRBD2, the table's D call, was not compared with the DNA. TRBV21-1 is noted as a pseudogene. Sequences were derived from PBMCs from blood, sampled less than 30 months after vaccination. The source of this sequence is a man between 45 and 75 years old who received an inactivated influenza vaccine. The CDR3 sequence: CASSHGARHYEQYF. CDR3 sequence (DNA): TGTGCCAGCAGCCACGGGGCCCGACACTACGAGCAGTACTTC.